This TCR beta chain was sequenced for a study of CD8 T cells in ankylosing spondylitis. This clonotype was picked up many times. Trimming pared 2 bases from V and 0 bases from J, leaving 7 bases between. This CDR3 contains 13 residues. Germline lookup yields CDR1 SQVTM and CDR2 ANQGSEA. Each CDR3 protein gets one entry after TCRdb re-called the 5' RACE reads with MiXCR. The sample lists about 69,000 distinct CDR3 sequences; 5.3% were seen once. This receptor was identified in a male donor with ankylosing spondylitis or in good health (not recorded which). Specimen: blood, either unsorted or a sorted T cell fraction (not recorded which). The chain is built from TRBV29-1 and TRBJ1-1; no firm D call. CDR3 nucleotides: TGCAGCGTTGAACGAGGGCTGAACACTGAAGCTTTCTTT. It is translated as CSVERGLNTEAFF.